Listed here is a single T cell receptor (beta chain). The antigen remains unidentified. These data belong to a study of post-analysis software for immune sequencing data. Study-wide results and limits: Included in a set of five TRBV segments more frequent in patients than controls were TRBV5-6, TRBV5-1 and TRBV20-1.

Presence of unique molecular identifiers characterized the TCR beta cDNA libraries. Once about 0.95 to 10 million T cells were used, 400,000 to 550,000 cDNA molecules resulted. TCRdb used MiXCR to reprocess the PCR reads, holding one entry per CDR3 protein. The sample lists over 250,000 distinct CDR3 sequences, 30% to 45% seen once, with under 5.5% in the top ten. Deletions cut 2 bases from V and 6 bases from J, with 7 bases between. From germline, CDR1 is WSHSY and CDR2 SAAADI. The CDR3 spans 13 residues. The chain combines TRBV10-2 with TRBJ2-2; TRBD1 might be the D (6 bases). The sample taken for sequencing was blood. This TCR was recovered from a girl between 5 and 17 years old with multiple sclerosis. The DNA of the CDR3 is TGCGCCAGCAGTGAGACAGGGCCCGGGGAGCTGTTTTTT. It translates to CASSETGPGELFF.